The clone carrying this T cell receptor (beta chain) was found once. This entry comes from a study of T cell changes during pregnancy in multiple sclerosis. Clones were sequenced by immunoSEQ multiplex PCR, and TCRdb holds only the in-frame ones, with some missing. The table has under 100,000 clones, roughly 96% seen once. The V end lost 2 bases, the J end lost 3 bases, and 11 bases lay between the germline ends. The CDR3 extends over 13 amino acids. Germline CDR1 and CDR2: GTSNPN and SVGIG (reference sequence). The chain uses TRBV30 and TRBJ2-7, with a tentative D call TRBD1 (5 bases). The source is a female donor with multiple sclerosis, enrolled in a pregnancy study. The sequenced sample was peripheral blood, obtained in the second trimester of pregnancy. This chain's CDR3 is CAWSFKGIYEQYF. CDR3 sequence (DNA): TGTGCCTGGAGTTTTAAGGGGATCTACGAGCAGTACTTC. Complete variable domain (other parts from reference TRBV30 and TRBJ2-7): SQTIHQWPATLVQPVGSPLSLECTVEGTSNPNLYWYRQAAGRGLQLLFYSVGIGQISSEVPQNLSASRPQDRQFILSSKKLLLSDSGFYLCAWSFKGIYEQYFGPGTRLTVT.